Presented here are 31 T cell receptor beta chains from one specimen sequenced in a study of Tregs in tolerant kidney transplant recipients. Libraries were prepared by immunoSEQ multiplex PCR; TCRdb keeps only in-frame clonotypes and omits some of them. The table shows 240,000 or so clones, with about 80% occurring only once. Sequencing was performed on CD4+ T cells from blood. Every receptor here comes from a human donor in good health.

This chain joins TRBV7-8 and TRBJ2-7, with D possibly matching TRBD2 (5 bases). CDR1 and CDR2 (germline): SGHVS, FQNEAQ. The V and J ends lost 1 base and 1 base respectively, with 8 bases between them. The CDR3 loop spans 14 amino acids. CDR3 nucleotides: TGTGCCAGCAGCTTAGGAGGACTTTCCTACGAGCAGTACTTC. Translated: CASSLGGLSYEQYF.

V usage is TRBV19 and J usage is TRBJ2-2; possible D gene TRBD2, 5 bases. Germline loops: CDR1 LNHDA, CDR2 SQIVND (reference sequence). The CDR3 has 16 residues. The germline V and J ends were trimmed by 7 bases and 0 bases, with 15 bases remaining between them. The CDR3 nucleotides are TGTGCCAGTACAATGGCGGGCGGCGCGAACACCGGGGAGCTGTTTTTT. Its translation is CASTMAGGANTGELFF. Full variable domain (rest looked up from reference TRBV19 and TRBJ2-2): DGGITQSPKYLFRKEGQNVTLSCEQNLNHDAMYWYRQDPGQGLRLIYYSQIVNDFQKGDIAEGYSVSREKKESFPLTVTSAQKNPTAFYLCASTMAGGANTGELFFGEGSRLTVL.

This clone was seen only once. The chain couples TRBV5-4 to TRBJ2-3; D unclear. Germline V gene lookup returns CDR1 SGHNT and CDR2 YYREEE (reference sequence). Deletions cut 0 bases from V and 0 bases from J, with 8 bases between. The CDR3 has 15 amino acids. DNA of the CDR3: TGTGCCAGCAGCTTGGGGCTATCTAGCACAGATACGCAGTATTTT. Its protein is CASSLGLSSTDTQYF.

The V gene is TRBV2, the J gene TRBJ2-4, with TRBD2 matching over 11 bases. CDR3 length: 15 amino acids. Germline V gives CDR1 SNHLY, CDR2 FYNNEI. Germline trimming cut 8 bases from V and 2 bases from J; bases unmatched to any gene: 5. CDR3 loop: CASFGLAGTKNIQYF. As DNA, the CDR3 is TGTGCCAGCTTCGGACTAGCGGGCACCAAAAACATTCAGTACTTC.

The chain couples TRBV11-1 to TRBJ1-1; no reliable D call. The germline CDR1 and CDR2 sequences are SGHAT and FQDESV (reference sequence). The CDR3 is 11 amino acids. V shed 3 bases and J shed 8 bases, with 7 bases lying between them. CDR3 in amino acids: CASSFGREAFF. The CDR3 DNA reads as TGTGCCAGCAGCTTCGGACGGGAAGCTTTCTTT.

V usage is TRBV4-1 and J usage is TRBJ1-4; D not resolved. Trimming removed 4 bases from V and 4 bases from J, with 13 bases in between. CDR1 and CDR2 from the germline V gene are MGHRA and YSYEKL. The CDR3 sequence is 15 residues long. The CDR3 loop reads CASSPRAGYNEKLFF. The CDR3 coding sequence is TGCGCCAGCAGCCCCCGGGCAGGATATAATGAAAAACTGTTTTTT.

The CDR3 DNA reads TGTGCCAGCTCACCGGCCTCCCCGGGACCAAGCACAGATACGCAGTATTTT. Residues: CASSPASPGPSTDTQYF. The chain couples TRBV18 to TRBJ2-3; D may match TRBD1 or TRBD2 (5 bases each). With 3 bases removed from V and 0 bases from J, the gap between germline ends came to 16 bases. This CDR3 has 17 amino acids. Germline CDR1 reads KGHSH; CDR2 reads LQKENI. The whole variable domain, filled in from reference TRBV18 and TRBJ2-3, reads NAGVMQNPRHLVRRRGQEARLRCSPMKGHSHVYWYRQLPEEGLKFMVYLQKENIIDESGMPKERFSAEFPKEGPSILRIQQVVRGDSAAYFCASSPASPGPSTDTQYFGPGTRLTVL.

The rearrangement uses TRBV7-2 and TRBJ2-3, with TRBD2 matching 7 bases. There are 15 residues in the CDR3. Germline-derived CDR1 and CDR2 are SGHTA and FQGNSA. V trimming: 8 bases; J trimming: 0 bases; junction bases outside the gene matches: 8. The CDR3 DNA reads TGTGCCAGCGCGTTCAGGGAGGGAAGCACAGATACGCAGTATTTT. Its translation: CASAFREGSTDTQYF.

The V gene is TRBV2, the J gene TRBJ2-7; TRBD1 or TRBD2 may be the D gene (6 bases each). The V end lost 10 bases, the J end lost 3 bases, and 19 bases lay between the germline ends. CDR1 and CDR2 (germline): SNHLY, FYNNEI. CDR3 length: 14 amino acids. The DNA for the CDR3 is TGTGCCATCCGATGGTCTGGAGGGGGCTACGAGCAGTACTTC. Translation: CAIRWSGGGYEQYF.

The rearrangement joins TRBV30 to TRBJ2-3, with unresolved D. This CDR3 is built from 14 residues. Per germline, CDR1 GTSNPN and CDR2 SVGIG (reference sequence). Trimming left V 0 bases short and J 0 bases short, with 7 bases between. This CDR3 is CAWSVLASTDTQYF. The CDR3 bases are TGTGCCTGGAGTGTTCTGGCGAGCACAGATACGCAGTATTTT. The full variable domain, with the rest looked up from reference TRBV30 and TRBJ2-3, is SQTIHQWPATLVQPVGSPLSLECTVEGTSNPNLYWYRQAAGRGLQLLFYSVGIGQISSEVPQNLSASRPQDRQFILSSKKLLLSDSGFYLCAWSVLASTDTQYFGPGTRLTVL.

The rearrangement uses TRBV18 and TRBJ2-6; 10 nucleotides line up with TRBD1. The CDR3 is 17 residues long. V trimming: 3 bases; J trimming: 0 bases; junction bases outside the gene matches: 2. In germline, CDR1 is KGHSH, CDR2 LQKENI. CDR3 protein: CASSPGQGISGANVLTF. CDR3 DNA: TGTGCCAGCTCACCGGGACAGGGGATCTCTGGGGCCAACGTCCTGACTTTC. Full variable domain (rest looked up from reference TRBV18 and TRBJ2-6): NAGVMQNPRHLVRRRGQEARLRCSPMKGHSHVYWYRQLPEEGLKFMVYLQKENIIDESGMPKERFSAEFPKEGPSILRIQQVVRGDSAAYFCASSPGQGISGANVLTFGAGSRLTVL.

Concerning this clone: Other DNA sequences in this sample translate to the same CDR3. For the CDR3, the DNA is TGTGCCAGCAGTTACGGCAATCAGCCCCAGCATTTT. This gives the protein CASSYGNQPQHF. The J gene is TRBJ1-5, the V gene TRBV6-6; D unclear. The CDR3 has 12 amino acids. V dropped 2 bases and J dropped 2 bases, with 1 base sitting between them. In germline, CDR1 is MNHNY, CDR2 SVGAGI (reference sequence).

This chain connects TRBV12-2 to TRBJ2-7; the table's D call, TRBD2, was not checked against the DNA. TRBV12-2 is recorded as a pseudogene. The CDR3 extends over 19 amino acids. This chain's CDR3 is CASRLASQTGLAGAYEQYF. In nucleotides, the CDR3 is TGTGCAAGTCGCTTAGCGAGCCAGACTGGACTAGCGGGGGCGTACGAGCAGTACTTC.

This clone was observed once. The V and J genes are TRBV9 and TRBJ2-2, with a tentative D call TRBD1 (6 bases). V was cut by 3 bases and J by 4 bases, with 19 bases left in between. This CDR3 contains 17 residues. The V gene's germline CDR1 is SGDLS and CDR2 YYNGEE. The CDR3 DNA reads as TGTGCCAGCAGCGAAGGGGAACAGGGTATTAGCACCGGGGAGCTGTTTTTT. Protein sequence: CASSEGEQGISTGELFF.

The CDR3 nucleotides read TGTGCCAGCAGTACAGTAACAGGGGGAAGGCAGCCCCAGCATTTT. Translation: CASSTVTGGRQPQHF. This sequence joins TRBV28 and TRBJ1-5; the match to TRBD1 covers 8 bases. Germline V gene lookup returns CDR1 MDHEN and CDR2 SYDVKM. There are 15 residues in the CDR3. Trimming at V came to 5 bases and at J to 7 bases, leaving 10 bases not matched to a gene.

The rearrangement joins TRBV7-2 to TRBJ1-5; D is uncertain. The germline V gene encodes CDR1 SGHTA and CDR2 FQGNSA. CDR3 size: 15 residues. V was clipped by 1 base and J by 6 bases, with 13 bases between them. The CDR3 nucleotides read TGTGCCAGCAGCTTAGGTCTGGCCTCGGGTCAGCCCCAGCATTTT. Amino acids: CASSLGLASGQPQHF.

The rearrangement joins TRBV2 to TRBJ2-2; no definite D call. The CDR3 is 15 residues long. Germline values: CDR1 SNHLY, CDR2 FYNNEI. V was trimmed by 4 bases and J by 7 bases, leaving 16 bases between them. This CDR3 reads CASSGTAQASGELFF. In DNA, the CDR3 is TGTGCCAGCAGTGGGACCGCCCAAGCGAGCGGGGAGCTGTTTTTT.

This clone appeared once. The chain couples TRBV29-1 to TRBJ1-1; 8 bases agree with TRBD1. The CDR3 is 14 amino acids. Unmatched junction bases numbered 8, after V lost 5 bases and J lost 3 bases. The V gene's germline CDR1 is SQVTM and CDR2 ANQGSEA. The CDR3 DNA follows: TGCAGCGTTACTCAGGGGGCTGTTGACACTGAAGCTTTCTTT. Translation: CSVTQGAVDTEAFF.

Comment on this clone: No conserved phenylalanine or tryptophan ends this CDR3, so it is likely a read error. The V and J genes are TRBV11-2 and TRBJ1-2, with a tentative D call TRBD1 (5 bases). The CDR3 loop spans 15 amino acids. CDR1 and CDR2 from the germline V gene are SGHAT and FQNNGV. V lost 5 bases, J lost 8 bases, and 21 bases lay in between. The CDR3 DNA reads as TGTGCCAGCAGCCGAGAAAGGGGCCCGGTGGAGGGCTACACCCTC. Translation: CASSRERGPVEGYTL.

The CDR3 nucleotides read TGTGCCAGCAGTTTAGCAGGTAGCAATCAGCCCCAGCATTTT. The encoded protein is CASSLAGSNQPQHF. The chain links TRBV28 to TRBJ1-5, with D hard to call. The CDR3 extends over 14 amino acids. Germline loops: CDR1 MDHEN, CDR2 SYDVKM. Trimming took off 2 bases at V and 0 bases at J, with 5 bases between the two ends.

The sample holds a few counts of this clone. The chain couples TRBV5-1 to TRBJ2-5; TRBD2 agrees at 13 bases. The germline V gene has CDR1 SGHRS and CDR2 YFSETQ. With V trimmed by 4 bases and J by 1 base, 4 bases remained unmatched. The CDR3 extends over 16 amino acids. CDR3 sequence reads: CASSTGTSGVQETQYF. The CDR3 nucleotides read TGCGCCAGCAGCACCGGGACTAGCGGGGTCCAAGAGACCCAGTACTTC.

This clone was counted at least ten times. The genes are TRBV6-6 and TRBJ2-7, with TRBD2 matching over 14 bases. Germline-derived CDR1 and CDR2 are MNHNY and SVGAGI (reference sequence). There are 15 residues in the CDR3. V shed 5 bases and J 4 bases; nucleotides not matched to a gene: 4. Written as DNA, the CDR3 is TGTGCCAGCAGTGACGGGACTAGCGGGAGTTACGAGCAGTACTTC. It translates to CASSDGTSGSYEQYF.

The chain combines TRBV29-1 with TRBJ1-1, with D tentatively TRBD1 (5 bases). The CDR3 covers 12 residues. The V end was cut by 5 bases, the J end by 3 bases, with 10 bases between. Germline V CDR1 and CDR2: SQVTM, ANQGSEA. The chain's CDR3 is CSVRRADTEAFF. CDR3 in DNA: TGCAGCGTTCGCAGGGCGGACACTGAAGCTTTCTTT.

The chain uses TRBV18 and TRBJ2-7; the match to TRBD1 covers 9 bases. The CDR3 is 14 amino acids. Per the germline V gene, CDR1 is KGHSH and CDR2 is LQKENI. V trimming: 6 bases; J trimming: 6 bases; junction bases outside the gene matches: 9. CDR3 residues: CASSRDRETSEQYF. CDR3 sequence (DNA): TGTGCCAGCTCGCGGGACAGGGAAACATCCGAGCAGTACTTC.

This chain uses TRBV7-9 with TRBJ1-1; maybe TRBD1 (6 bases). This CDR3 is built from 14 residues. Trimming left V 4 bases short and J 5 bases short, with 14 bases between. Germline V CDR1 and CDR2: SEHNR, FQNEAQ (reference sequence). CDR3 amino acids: CASSYRTEGTEAFF. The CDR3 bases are TGTGCCAGCAGCTACCGGACAGAGGGGACTGAAGCTTTCTTT.

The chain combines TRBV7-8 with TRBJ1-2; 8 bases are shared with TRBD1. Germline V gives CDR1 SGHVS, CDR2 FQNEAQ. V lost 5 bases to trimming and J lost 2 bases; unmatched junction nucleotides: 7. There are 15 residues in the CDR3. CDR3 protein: CASSPRRQGNYGYTF. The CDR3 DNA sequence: TGTGCCAGCAGCCCTCGAAGACAGGGGAACTATGGCTACACCTTC.

This CDR3 reads CASSDLPRGAYEQYF. The DNA for the CDR3 is TGTGCCAGCAGCGACCTCCCGAGAGGGGCCTACGAGCAGTACTTC. The rearrangement joins TRBV27 to TRBJ2-7; D tentatively reads TRBD1 or TRBD2 (5 bases each). This CDR3 contains 15 residues. Germline CDR1 reads MNHEY; CDR2 reads SMNVEV (reference sequence). Trimming removed 6 bases from V and 2 bases from J, with 17 bases in between.

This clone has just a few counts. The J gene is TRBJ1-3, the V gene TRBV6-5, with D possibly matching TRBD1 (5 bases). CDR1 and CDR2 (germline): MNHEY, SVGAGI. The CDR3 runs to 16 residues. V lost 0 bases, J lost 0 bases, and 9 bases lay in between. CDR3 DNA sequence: TGTGCCAGCAGTTACTCGGCAGGGAACTCTGGAAACACCATATATTTT. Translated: CASSYSAGNSGNTIYF.

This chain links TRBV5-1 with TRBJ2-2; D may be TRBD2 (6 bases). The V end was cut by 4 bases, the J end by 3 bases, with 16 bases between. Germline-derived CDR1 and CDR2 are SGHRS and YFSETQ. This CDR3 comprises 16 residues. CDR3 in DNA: TGCGCCAGCAGCCCACCCGGAGGGACTCACACCGGGGAGCTGTTTTTT. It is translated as CASSPPGGTHTGELFF.

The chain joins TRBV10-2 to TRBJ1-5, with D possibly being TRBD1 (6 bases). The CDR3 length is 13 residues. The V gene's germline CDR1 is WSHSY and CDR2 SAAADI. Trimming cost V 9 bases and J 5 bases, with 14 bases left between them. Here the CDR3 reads CASMRQDYQPQHF. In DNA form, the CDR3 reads TGCGCCAGTATGAGACAGGACTATCAGCCCCAGCATTTT.

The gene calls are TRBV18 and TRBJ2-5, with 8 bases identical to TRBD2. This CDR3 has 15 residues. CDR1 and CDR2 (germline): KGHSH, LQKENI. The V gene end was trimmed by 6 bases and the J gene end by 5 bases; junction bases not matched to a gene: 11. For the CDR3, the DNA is TGTGCCAGCTCGCCTGCGGGGGGCCTCCTGGAGACCCAGTACTTC. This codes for CASSPAGGLLETQYF.